The 20 T cell receptor beta chains reported below all come from one sample, sequenced in a study of graft-versus-host responses after intestinal transplantation. Plates contained 200,000 CFSE-labeled responder cells and 200,000 irradiated, violet-dye-labeled stimulator cells. Sequencing used immunoSEQ multiplex PCR; TCRdb keeps in-frame clones, though not all of them. The table has several thousand clones, around a third seen once. Sample: alloreactive CD8+ T cells from a mixed lymphocyte reaction culture, taken before transplantation. Subset indicated: CFSE-low proliferating T cells sorted from roughly six-day pre-transplant mixed lymphocyte reaction (GvH or HvG direction). The source of these receptors is a human patient who was an organ donor for intestinal transplantation.

The V gene is TRBV6-9, the J gene TRBJ1-4; no definite D call. The CDR3 contains 13 residues. V shed 7 bases and J shed 5 bases, with 11 bases lying between them. Per germline, CDR1 MNHGY and CDR2 SVAAGI. CDR3 sequence reads: CASKDPLNEKLFF. As DNA, the CDR3 is TGTGCCAGCAAGGATCCGTTGAATGAAAAACTGTTTTTT.

This clone came up a few times. The J gene is TRBJ2-5, the V gene TRBV6-9; TRBD1 agrees at 7 bases. This CDR3 region has 17 residues. J lost 3 bases, V lost 4 bases, and 14 bases had no gene match. CDR1 and CDR2 from the germline V gene are MNHGY and SVAAGI. The CDR3 loop is CASSFEDPRDRKETQYF. CDR3 nucleotides: TGTGCCAGCAGTTTTGAAGATCCCCGGGACAGAAAAGAGACCCAGTACTTC.

This clone was seen a few times. V and J are TRBV6-9 and TRBJ2-1; TRBD1 or TRBD2 may be the D gene (5 bases each). This CDR3 is built from 14 residues. Germline CDR1 and CDR2: MNHGY and SVAAGI. V lost 11 bases and J lost 4, with 18 bases in between. CDR3 region: CAAGPGTGYNEQFF. Here the CDR3 DNA reads TGTGCCGCCGGGCCCGGGACGGGTTACAATGAGCAGTTCTTC.

This clone has more than one count but fewer than ten. The chain couples TRBV7-9 to TRBJ2-1; D ambiguous. Germline assignment: CDR1 SEHNR and CDR2 FQNEAQ (reference sequence). The V and J ends lost 6 bases and 5 bases respectively, with 11 bases between them. The CDR3 length is 13 residues. CDR3: CASRSARHNEQFF. The CDR3 region has the DNA TGTGCCAGCAGATCCGCCCGGCACAATGAGCAGTTCTTC.

There are a few counts of this clone. V is TRBV7-9 and J is TRBJ2-7, with 9 positions matching TRBD2. The CDR3 consists of 15 residues. Per germline, CDR1 SEHNR and CDR2 FQNEAQ (reference sequence). J was trimmed by 4 bases and V by 1 base; bases with no gene match: 5. CDR3 nucleotides: TGTGCCAGCAGCTTAGAGCTAGCGGGGAGATACGAGCAGTACTTC. It is translated as CASSLELAGRYEQYF. The entire variable domain, with the rest obtained from reference TRBV7-9 and TRBJ2-7, is as follows: DTGVSQNPRHKITKRGQNVTFRCDPISEHNRLYWYRQTLGQGPEFLTYFQNEAQLEKSRLLSDRFSAERPKGSFSTLEIQRTEQGDSAMYLCASSLELAGRYEQYFGPGTRLTVT.

The chain has TRBV7-6 and TRBJ1-1, with TRBD1 as a possible D gene (6 bases). V was shortened by 4 bases and J by 7 bases, with 7 bases between the two germline ends. CDR1 and CDR2 from the germline V gene are SGHVS and FNYEAQ. This CDR3 has 11 amino acids. Written as DNA, the CDR3 is TGTGCCAGCAGCTCAGGGGTTGAAGCTTTCTTT. It encodes CASSSGVEAFF.

This clone is medium-sized (0.01 to 0.1%). This sequence joins TRBV7-6 and TRBJ2-3, with a possible D match to TRBD1 (6 bases). In germline, CDR1 is SGHVS, CDR2 FNYEAQ. Trimming pared 5 bases from V and 4 bases from J, leaving 13 bases between. The CDR3 totals 14 residues. The CDR3 sequence is CASSPEYRADTQYF. In nucleotides, the CDR3 is TGTGCCAGCAGCCCCGAATACAGGGCAGATACGCAGTATTTT.

The chain has TRBV7-2 and TRBJ2-1; D may be TRBD1 (5 bases). The CDR3 covers 14 residues. V lost 6 bases and J 6 bases, leaving 15 bases between the germline ends. The germline gives CDR1 SGHTA, CDR2 FQGNSA. In DNA form, the CDR3 reads TGTGCCAGCAGTAGGGCAGGGTTTGTCAATGAGCAGTTCTTC. This encodes CASSRAGFVNEQFF.

The rearrangement uses TRBV13 and TRBJ2-3; 9 bases align to TRBD2. This CDR3 spans 16 amino acids. J gave up 1 base and V 4 bases, and 6 bases lay outside the gene matches. In germline, CDR1 is PRHDT, CDR2 FYEKMQ (reference sequence). The CDR3 loop is CASSWVRLAGTDTQYF. CDR3 DNA sequence: TGTGCCAGCAGCTGGGTTAGACTAGCGGGCACAGATACGCAGTATTTT.

The J gene is TRBJ2-3, the V gene TRBV4-3; possibly TRBD2 for D (6 bases). Trimming shortened V by 6 bases and J by 1 base, and 14 bases separated the two germline ends. This CDR3 contains 15 residues. Germline V gene sequence: CDR1 LGHNA, CDR2 YSLEER. CDR3 in DNA: TGCGCCAGCAGTACCAAACCGGGGGGCACAGATACGCAGTATTTT. This sequence encodes CASSTKPGGTDTQYF.

The chain uses TRBV19 and TRBJ1-6; no clear D. The CDR3 loop spans 15 amino acids. Germline V gives CDR1 LNHDA, CDR2 SQIVND (reference sequence). V lost 5 bases and J lost 4, with 12 bases in between. The CDR3 sequence is CASSPGVRYNSPLHF. The CDR3 DNA reads TGTGCCAGTAGTCCCGGGGTGAGGTATAATTCACCCCTCCACTTT.

This clone was counted between two and nine times. J is TRBJ1-5 and V is TRBV5-4; D not certain. Trimming took off 0 bases at V and 4 bases at J, with 8 bases between the two ends. From germline, CDR1 is SGHNT and CDR2 YYREEE (reference sequence). The CDR3 runs 14 residues. The CDR3 is CASSLEGLNQPQHF. The CDR3 DNA is TGTGCCAGCAGCTTGGAAGGTCTAAATCAGCCCCAGCATTTT.

Within the sample, this clone is medium-sized (0.01 to 0.1%). The chain is built from TRBV6-5 and TRBJ1-5; a weak D match, TRBD1 (6 bases). The CDR3 runs 13 residues. Germline assignment: CDR1 MNHEY and CDR2 SVGAGI. Between the trimmed V and J ends, which lost 5 bases and 4 bases, there was a span of 9 bases. The CDR3 reads CASSIQGNQPQHF. The CDR3 nucleotides are TGTGCCAGCAGTATACAGGGAAATCAGCCCCAGCATTTT.

In this sample, this clone is medium-sized (0.01 to 0.1%). The J gene is TRBJ2-7, the V gene TRBV7-9, with a weak D call TRBD1 (6 bases). This CDR3 comprises 16 residues. Germline CDR1 and CDR2: SEHNR and FQNEAQ (reference sequence). The V gene lost 1 base and the J gene lost 5 bases, with 18 bases spanning the gap. CDR3 nucleotides: TGTGCCAGCAGCTTAGATTACGCCCCTCAGGGGAACGAGCAGTACTTC. It translates to CASSLDYAPQGNEQYF.

This clone has just a few counts. V is TRBV4-3 and J is TRBJ2-3, with TRBD1 identical over 7 bases. With V trimmed by 4 bases and J by 4 bases, 8 bases remained unmatched. The CDR3 consists of 15 residues. CDR1 is LGHNA, CDR2 YSLEER, per germline. DNA of the CDR3: TGCGCCAGCAGCCCCTCACCTCAGGGGGCAGATACGCAGTATTTT. Translation gives CASSPSPQGADTQYF.

CDR3 nucleotide sequence: TGCGCCAGCAGTGAGCCCTGGACAGGGCCCTACCCCTACTTC. As protein: CASSEPWTGPYPYF. The J gene is TRBJ2-7, the V gene TRBV10-2; the match to TRBD1 covers 8 bases. CDR1 and CDR2 from the germline V gene are WSHSY and SAAADI. J gave up 13 bases and V 2 bases, and 13 bases lay outside the gene matches. The CDR3 has 14 residues.

This clone was counted a few times. The V gene is TRBV11-2, the J gene TRBJ1-1; no definite D call. This CDR3 has 15 residues. Germline-derived CDR1 and CDR2 are SGHAT and FQNNGV. V dropped 2 bases and J dropped 0 bases, with 10 bases sitting between them. The CDR3 region has the DNA TGTGCCAGCAGCTTAAACGGGGTTCTGAACACTGAAGCTTTCTTT. Its translation is CASSLNGVLNTEAFF.

This clone counts as medium-sized. Other DNA sequences from this sample encode an identical CDR3 as well. The chain couples TRBV7-2 to TRBJ2-7; TRBD1 might be the D (5 bases). The CDR3 is made up of 16 amino acids. Trimming shortened V by 1 base and J by 4 bases, and 17 bases separated the two germline ends. Germline V CDR1 and CDR2: SGHTA, FQGNSA. CDR3: CASSLVGGWGAYEQYF. The CDR3, as DNA: TGTGCCAGCAGCTTAGTCGGCGGTTGGGGCGCTTACGAGCAGTACTTC.

This clone is termed medium-sized. This chain uses TRBV10-3 with TRBJ2-7, with D unclear. The CDR3 has 13 residues. CDR1 and CDR2 (germline): ENHRY, SYGVKD. V was trimmed by 2 bases and J by 4 bases, leaving 9 bases between them. The CDR3 nucleotides are TGTGCCATCAGTGAGCGTTTGGGATACGAGCAGTACTTC. This sequence encodes CAISERLGYEQYF.

The rearrangement uses TRBV4-3 and TRBJ2-2; D gene ambiguous. Trimming took off 4 bases at V and 0 bases at J, with 12 bases between the two ends. CDR1 LGHNA and CDR2 YSLEER come from the germline V gene. The CDR3 has 16 residues. The CDR3 sequence: CASSPLGLSNTGELFF. The CDR3 DNA is TGCGCCAGCAGCCCCCTTGGGTTATCGAACACCGGGGAGCTGTTTTTT.